A selection of T cell receptor beta chains follows, all from one sample in a study of STAT5B mutations in CD4+ large granular lymphocyte leukemia. Some clones are missing from TCRdb's copy, which holds only in-frame ones; the method was immunoSEQ multiplex PCR. The top ten clones hold roughly 3.2% of a sample with tens of thousands of clones, roughly 85% of them seen once. The sample consisted of CD4+ T cells from blood buffy coats. Receptors originate from a human donor in good health. CDR3s include the opening cysteine and the closing phenylalanine or tryptophan. The D gene is left open where the match is weak. Only part of the rows carry a size: once, few, many, or a class if the clone is expanded.

- TRBJ2-1 TRBV5-6 TRBD2 TGTGCCAGCAGCGAGGGACTAGAAGACAATGAGCAGTTCTTC CASSEGLEDNEQFF
few TRBJ2-1 TRBV10-3 TRBD2 TGTGCCATCAGGGGAGCGGGAGGGCCCGAGAGCTCCTACAATGAGCAGTTCTTC CAIRGAGGPESSYNEQFF
- TRBJ1-4 TRBV15 TRBD1 TGTGCCACCACCGACAGGGCAGTAGTAGCTAATGAAAAACTGTTTTTT CATTDRAVVANEKLFF
- TRBJ1-2 TRBV4-3 TRBD1 TGCGCCAGCAGCCTGGGACAGAACTATGGCTACACCTTC CASSLGQNYGYTF
- TRBJ1-1 TRBV10-3 - TGTGCCATCAGTGAGTCGGCCGCTGGGAACACTGAAGCTTTCTTT CAISESAAGNTEAFF
- TRBJ1-1 TRBV19 - TGTGCCAGTAGTATCATTCTCGGACAGACTAACACTGAAGCTTTCTTT CASSIILGQTNTEAFF
once TRBJ1-5 TRBV20-1 - TGCAGTGCCAGCCGCGGTCAGCCCCAGCATTTT CSASRGQPQHF
once TRBJ2-5 TRBV6-5 TRBD1 TGTGCCAGCAGTCCACGACAGGGTGGAGAGACCCAGTACTTC CASSPRQGGETQYF
- TRBJ2-3 TRBV27 TRBD2 TGTGCCAGCAGTTGGCAATCCGGGACTAGCAAAGATACGCAGTATTTT CASSWQSGTSKDTQYF
- TRBJ1-2 TRBV19 - TGTGCCAGTAGTATAGACGACGGACTGTATGGCTACACCTTC CASSIDDGLYGYTF
- TRBJ2-5 TRBV5-1 TRBD1 TGCGCCAGCAGCCCGGCCCCTACCGGGACAGGGGCTTCCGGGCAGTACTTC CASSPAPTGTGASGQYF
- TRBJ2-5 TRBV11-2 TRBD2 TGTGCCAGCAGCTCGGGAGGCTCGGCAGGAGAGACCCAGTACTTC CASSSGGSAGETQYF
- TRBJ2-5 TRBV2 - TGTGCCAGCAAGTGGAACAGGGAAGAGACCCAGTACTTC CASKWNREETQYF
- TRBJ1-3 TRBV7-8 - TGTGCCAGCAGCTTAGGGGCGGGGAACTCTGGAAACACCATATATTTT CASSLGAGNSGNTIYF
- TRBJ1-3 TRBV7-9 TRBD1 TGTGTCAGCAGCTCGACAGGGGCGGGAAACACCATATATTTT CVSSSTGAGNTIYF
- TRBJ2-5 TRBV7-2 - TGTGCCAGCAGCCCGTCACAGGGTGCGGGATGGACCCAGTACTTC CASSPSQGAGWTQYF
- TRBJ1-4 TRBV6-6 - TGTGCCAGCAGTATGTCCGGGGGTAATGAAAAACTGTTTTTT CASSMSGGNEKLFF
- TRBJ1-5 TRBV9 TRBD1 TGTGCCAGCAGCGAGACAGGGGGACATCAGCCCCAGCATTTT CASSETGGHQPQHF
once TRBJ2-7 TRBV7-9 TRBD2 TGTGCCACTAGCGGGAGGTCCTACGAGCAGTACTTC CATSGRSYEQYF
- TRBJ1-1 TRBV6-1 - TGTGCCAGCAGTGTCCCAATGGGTGAAGCTTTCTTT CASSVPMGEAFF
- TRBJ2-7 TRBV5-6 - TGTGCCAGCAGCTTGGCAGCGTTAGCCTACGAGCAGTACTTC CASSLAALAYEQYF
- TRBJ2-1 TRBV6-5 - TGTGCCAGCAGTTACATTGGGCAGACAAGATACAATGAGCAGTTCTTC CASSYIGQTRYNEQFF
few TRBJ1-1 TRBV6-1 - TGTGCCAGCAGTGAAGTCAGGGTAGGGTACACTGAAGCTTTCTTT CASSEVRVGYTEAFF
- TRBJ1-1 TRBV9 - TGTGCCAGCAGCCCCTCGACGGAGAACACTGAAGCTTTCTTT CASSPSTENTEAFF
- TRBJ1-1 TRBV28 - TGTGCCAGCAGTTTAAGACAGACTAACACTGAAGCTTTCTTT CASSLRQTNTEAFF
- TRBJ2-3 TRBV7-3 TRBD2 TGTGCCAGCAAGCGGGCGGGAGGCACAGATACGCAGTATTTT CASKRAGGTDTQYF
- TRBJ2-3 TRBV19 TRBD2 TGTGCCAGTAGCTTAGCGGGAGGGAGCACAGATACGCAGTATTTT CASSLAGGSTDTQYF
- TRBJ1-1 TRBV9 - TGTGCCAGCAGCGTTGGTGGGGGTGAAGCTTTCTTT CASSVGGGEAFF
- TRBJ1-5 TRBV6-6 - TGTGCCAGCAGCCCCGTCAGAGACTGGAATCAGCCCCAGCATTTT CASSPVRDWNQPQHF
- TRBJ2-7 TRBV27 - TGTGCCAGCCTCCCTTCCGGGGGGCCCTACGAGCAGTACTTC CASLPSGGPYEQYF
- TRBJ2-7 TRBV28 TRBD1 TGTGCCAGCAGTCCCGGGGGGGGACAGGGGGTTCGTGAGCAGTACTTC CASSPGGGQGVREQYF
- TRBJ2-3 TRBV5-4 - TGTGCCAGCAGCTTTTTCCGAGGTACCACAGATACGCAGTATTTT CASSFFRGTTDTQYF
- TRBJ2-1 TRBV5-6 TRBD2 TGTGCCAGCAGCTTAGCGGGGGGAATAGGTGAGCAGTTCTTC CASSLAGGIGEQFF
few TRBJ2-1 TRBV5-1 TRBD2 TGCGCCAGCAGCTTGACTAGCGGGAGCAATGAGCAGTTCTTC CASSLTSGSNEQFF
- TRBJ2-5 TRBV7-9 - TGTGCCAGCAGCTTAGCCCTCATCGGAGCGGGCGAGACCCAGTACTTC CASSLALIGAGETQYF
- TRBJ2-1 TRBV5-4 TRBD1 TGTGCCAGCAGCCAGGGACAGCGGAGCTCCTACAATGAGCAGTTCTTC CASSQGQRSSYNEQFF
few TRBJ1-5 TRBV11-2 - TGTGCCAGCAGCTTAGGATGGGGCGCCGATCAGCCCCAGCATTTT CASSLGWGADQPQHF
- TRBJ2-3 TRBV2 - TGTGCCAGTTCCCGGACGGGAGCTACAGATACGCAGTATTTT CASSRTGATDTQYF
- TRBJ2-5 TRBV11-2 - TGTGCCAGCAGCTTAGGGGCTAGCGGGACAGGAGGGGAGACCCAGTACTTC CASSLGASGTGGETQYF
- TRBJ1-2 TRBV28 - TGTGCCAGCAGTAACCTGGACATCCGTCTATTGTATGTAGGGGGCTACACCTTC CASSNLDIRLLYVGGYTF
- TRBJ2-3 TRBV11-2 - TGTGCCAGCAGCCCCCGAGCGGAGGCGGTCACAGATACGCAGTATTTT CASSPRAEAVTDTQYF
- TRBJ2-3 TRBV19 TRBD2 TGTGCCAGTAGTATTAGCGGGAGGACAGATACGCAGTATTTT CASSISGRTDTQYF
- TRBJ1-5 TRBV7-9 - TGTGCCAGCAGCGACACACAGGGAAATCAGCCCCAGCATTTT CASSDTQGNQPQHF
- TRBJ2-7 TRBV18 - TGTGCCAGCTCACCGGACCCCTACGAGCAGTACTTC CASSPDPYEQYF
- TRBJ2-5 TRBV11-2 TRBD2 TGTGCCAGCAGCCGCGGGACTATCCAAGAGACCCAGTACTTC CASSRGTIQETQYF
- TRBJ2-3 TRBV27 TRBD2 TGTGCCAGCAGTTTATCGGGCGGGGGGGGTAGCACAGATACGCAGTATTTT CASSLSGGGGSTDTQYF
once TRBJ2-5 TRBV15 - TGTGCCACCAGCAGGCACTTCCAAGAGACCCAGTACTTC CATSRHFQETQYF
- TRBJ1-1 TRBV27 TRBD1 TGTGCCAGCAGTTTAAATGGAGGCGGGACAGCTGAAGCTTTCTTT CASSLNGGGTAEAFF
- TRBJ1-2 TRBV27 - TGTGCCAGCAGTTTATCCCGACAGAACTATGGCTACACCTTC CASSLSRQNYGYTF
- TRBJ2-5 TRBV6-1 TRBD2 TGTGCCAGCGAAACTAGCGGAGGTGGGGAGACCCAGTACTTC CASETSGGGETQYF
- TRBJ2-1 TRBV28 - TGTGCCAGCAGTAGTGCTTGGAGGTCCTACAATGAGCAGTTCTTC CASSSAWRSYNEQFF
- TRBJ1-3 TRBV9 - TGTGCCAGCAGCGTAGCTTACAGAATCTCTGGAAACACCATATATTTT CASSVAYRISGNTIYF
- TRBJ2-1 TRBV6-5 - TGTGCCAGCAGAAAGACGACCTACAATGAGCAGTTCTTC CASRKTTYNEQFF